This T cell receptor beta chain was captured in a study of T cells in Graves' hyperthyroidism and ophthalmopathy. Germline loops: CDR1 SGHRS, CDR2 YFSETQ. The CDR3 sequence is 14 residues long. At least ten counts were recorded for this clonotype. What it binds is unknown. One junction end does not reproduce the germline sequence, and a read error may be involved. Findings and caveats of the study: Most clonotypes that expanded in the thyroid above 0.001 also showed up in blood.

TCR beta CDR3 sequences were amplified from RNA transcripts. The study used the HTBI primer set for a first-round RT-PCR of the TCR CDR3. TCRdb itself ran the multiplex PCR reads through MiXCR, one entry per CDR3 protein. The sample carries fewer than 350,000 distinct CDR3 sequences, around 15% recorded once. This receptor was taken from a woman aged 45-65 years with Graves' hyperthyroidism that later progressed to Graves' ophthalmopathy. The V and J genes are TRBV5-1 and TRBJ2-3; 10 bases are shared with TRBD2. Sample: blood. The CDR3 sequence: CASSKREGTDTQYF. The CDR3 DNA follows: TGCGCCAGCAGCAAGCGGGAGGGCACGGATACGCAGTATTTT.